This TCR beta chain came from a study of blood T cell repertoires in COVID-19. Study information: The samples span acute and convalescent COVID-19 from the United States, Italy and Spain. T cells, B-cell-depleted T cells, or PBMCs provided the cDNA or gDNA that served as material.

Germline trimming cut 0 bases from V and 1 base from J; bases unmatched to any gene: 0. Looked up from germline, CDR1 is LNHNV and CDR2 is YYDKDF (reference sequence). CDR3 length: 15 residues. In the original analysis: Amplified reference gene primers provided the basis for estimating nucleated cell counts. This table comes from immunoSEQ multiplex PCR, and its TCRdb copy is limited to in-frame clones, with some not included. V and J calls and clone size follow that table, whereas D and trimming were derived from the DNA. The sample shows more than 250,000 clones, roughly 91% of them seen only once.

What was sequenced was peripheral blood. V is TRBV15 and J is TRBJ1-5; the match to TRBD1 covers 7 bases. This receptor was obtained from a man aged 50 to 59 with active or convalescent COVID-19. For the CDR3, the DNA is TGTGCCACCAGCAGAGACAGGGGGAGCAATCAGCCCCAGCATTTT. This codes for CATSRDRGSNQPQHF.